What follows are 5 T cell receptor beta chains derived from one specimen sequenced in a study of shared clonotypes between healthy human individuals (dated by TCRdb to between 2020 and 2021). The receptor library was made with the immunoSEQ multiplex PCR assay. Drawn from immuneACCESS, this table holds only the in-frame rearrangements with V and J called that TCRdb kept. Clones are partly lost; checked studies trace under half to an unresolved V gene and leave the rest unexplained. The sample contains roughly 1,500,000 clones, around 98% of them found a single time. The ten top clones hold roughly 0.42% of the sample. Sequencing input: naive CD4+ T cells sorted from blood. According to the study, the label for this sample's cell subset or site signals: CD45RA+ positively selected. These receptors were collected from a man under 40 in good health.

The chain uses TRBV1 and TRBJ2-1; no check of the table's D call, TRBD2, against the DNA was made. TRBV1 is an annotated pseudogene. The CDR3 sequence is 17 residues long. The CDR3 DNA is TGCACCAGCCCCTGGACTAGCGGGAGGGCCGAGGGCAATGAGCAGTTCTTC. Translated: CTSPWTSGRAEGNEQFF.

V usage is TRBV2 and J usage is TRBJ1-2; D remains unclear. Germline lookup yields CDR1 SNHLY and CDR2 FYNNEI. The CDR3 is made up of 14 amino acids. With 6 bases removed from V and 0 bases from J, the gap between germline ends came to 11 bases. The CDR3 DNA is TGTGCCAGCAGCGGAAGGGTTCCTAACTATGGCTACACCTTC. Translated, it gives CASSGRVPNYGYTF.

The rearrangement links TRBV7-2 to TRBJ2-7, with 7 bases aligning to TRBD2. The CDR3 runs 14 residues. Germline-derived CDR1 and CDR2 are SGHTA and FQGNSA. After removal of 0 bases from V and 1 base from J, the junction contained 0 bases not matched to a gene. CDR3 sequence: CASSLARESYEQYF. CDR3 in DNA: TGTGCCAGCAGCTTAGCGCGGGAGTCCTACGAGCAGTACTTC. Using reference TRBV7-2 and TRBJ2-7 for the parts outside the CDR3, the full variable domain is GAGVSQSPSNKVTEKGKDVELRCDPISGHTALYWYRQSLGQGLEFLIYFQGNSAPDKSGLPSDRFSAERTGGSVSTLTIQRTQQEDSAVYLCASSLARESYEQYFGPGTRLTVT.

The J gene is TRBJ2-1, the V gene TRBV29-1, with unresolved D. Germline assignment: CDR1 SQVTM and CDR2 ANQGSEA. The CDR3 length is 10 residues. V was cut by 2 bases and J by 13 bases, with 9 bases left in between. CDR3 protein: CSVEKGPQFF. The CDR3 nucleotides are TGCAGCGTTGAAAAGGGCCCACAGTTCTTC.

The CDR3 region is CASSVEFLSYNEQFF. CDR3 coding DNA: TGTGCCAGCAGCGTAGAGTTCCTCTCCTACAATGAGCAGTTCTTC. The chain recombines TRBV9 with TRBJ2-1; no clear D. V lost 0 bases and J 0 bases, leaving 7 bases between the germline ends. Germline assignment: CDR1 SGDLS and CDR2 YYNGEE. The CDR3 runs to 15 residues.